The source of this T cell receptor beta chain is a study of blood T cell repertoires in COVID-19. Overall study: Samples of COVID-19 (acute and convalescent) were obtained from the United States, Italy and Spain.

CDR3 size: 15 residues. CDR1 is MNHEY and CDR2 is SVGAGI in the germline V gene. V shed 6 bases and J 5 bases; nucleotides not matched to a gene: 7. In the study's own analysis: Estimation of nucleated cell counts was performed using reference gene primer amplification. Assay used: immunoSEQ multiplex PCR; TCRdb lists only in-frame clones, some missing. V, J and clone size reflect that table, while D and trimming were determined from the DNA. This table holds 100,000 or so clones, about 89% found once. The rearrangement uses TRBV6-5 and TRBJ2-1, with 10 bases matching TRBD2. The source is a woman between 50 and 59 years old in a cohort sampled during active COVID-19. Sequencing was done on a sample of peripheral blood. The CDR3 DNA sequence: TGTGCCAGCAGCTTCAGCGGGAGGGCCGACAATGAGCAGTTCTTC. This codes for CASSFSGRADNEQFF.